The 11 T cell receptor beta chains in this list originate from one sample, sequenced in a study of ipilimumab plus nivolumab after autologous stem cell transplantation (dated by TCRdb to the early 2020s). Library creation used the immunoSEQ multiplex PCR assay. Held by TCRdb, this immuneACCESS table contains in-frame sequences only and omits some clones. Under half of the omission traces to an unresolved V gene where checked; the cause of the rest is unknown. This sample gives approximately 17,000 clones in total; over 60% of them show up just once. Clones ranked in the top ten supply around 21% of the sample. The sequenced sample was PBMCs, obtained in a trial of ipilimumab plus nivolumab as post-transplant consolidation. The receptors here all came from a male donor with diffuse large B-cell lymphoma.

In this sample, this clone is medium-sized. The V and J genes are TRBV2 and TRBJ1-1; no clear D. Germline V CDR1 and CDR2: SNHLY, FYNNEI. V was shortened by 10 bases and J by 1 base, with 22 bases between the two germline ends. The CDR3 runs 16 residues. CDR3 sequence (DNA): TGTGCCATGCCCGAACTGGGCGGAGGAGCGAACACTGAAGCTTTCTTT. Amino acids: CAMPELGGGANTEAFF.

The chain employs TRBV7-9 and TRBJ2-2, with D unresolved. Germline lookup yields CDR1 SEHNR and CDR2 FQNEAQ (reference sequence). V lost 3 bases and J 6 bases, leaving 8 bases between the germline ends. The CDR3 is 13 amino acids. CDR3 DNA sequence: TGTGCCAGCAGCTTCCAGCTTCCCGGGGAGCTGTTTTTT. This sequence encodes CASSFQLPGELFF.

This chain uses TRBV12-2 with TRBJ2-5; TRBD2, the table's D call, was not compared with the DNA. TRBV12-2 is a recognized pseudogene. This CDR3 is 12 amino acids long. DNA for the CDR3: TGTGCAAGTCGGAGGAGGTTGGAGACCCAGTACTTC. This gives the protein CASRRRLETQYF.

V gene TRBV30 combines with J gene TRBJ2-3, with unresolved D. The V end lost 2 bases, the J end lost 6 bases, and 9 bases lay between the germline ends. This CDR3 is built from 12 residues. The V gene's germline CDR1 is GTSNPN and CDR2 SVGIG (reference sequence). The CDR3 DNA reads TGTGCCTGGAGTTCTCTCGCGGATACGCAGTATTTT. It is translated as CAWSSLADTQYF.

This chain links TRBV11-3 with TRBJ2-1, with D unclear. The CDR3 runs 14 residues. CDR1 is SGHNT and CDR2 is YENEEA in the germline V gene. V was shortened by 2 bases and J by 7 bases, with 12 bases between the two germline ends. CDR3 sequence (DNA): TGTGCCAGCAGCTTATACCGGGTGGGAAATGAGCAGTTCTTC. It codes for CASSLYRVGNEQFF.

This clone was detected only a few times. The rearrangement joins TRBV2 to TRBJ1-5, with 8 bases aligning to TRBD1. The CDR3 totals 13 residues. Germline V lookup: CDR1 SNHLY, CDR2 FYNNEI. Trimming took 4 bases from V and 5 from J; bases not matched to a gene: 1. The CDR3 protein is CASSADRDQPQHF. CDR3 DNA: TGTGCCAGCAGTGCGGACAGGGATCAGCCCCAGCATTTT.

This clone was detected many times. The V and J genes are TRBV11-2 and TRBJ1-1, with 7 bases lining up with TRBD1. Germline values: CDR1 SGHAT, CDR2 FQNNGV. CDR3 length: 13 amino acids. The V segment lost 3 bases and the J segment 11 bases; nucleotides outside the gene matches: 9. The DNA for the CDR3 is TGTGCCAGCAGCTTTCAGACAGGGTTGGACGCTTTCTTT. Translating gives CASSFQTGLDAFF.

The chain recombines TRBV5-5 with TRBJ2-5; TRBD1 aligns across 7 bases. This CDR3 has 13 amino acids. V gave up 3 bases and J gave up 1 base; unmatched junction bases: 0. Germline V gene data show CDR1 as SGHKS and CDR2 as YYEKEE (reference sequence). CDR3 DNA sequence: TGTGCCAGCAGCTACAGGGGCCAAGAGACCCAGTACTTC. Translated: CASSYRGQETQYF. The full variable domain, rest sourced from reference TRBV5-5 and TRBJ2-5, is DAGVTQSPTHLIKTRGQQVTLRCSPISGHKSVSWYQQVLGQGPQFIFQYYEKEERGRGNFPDRFSARQFPNYSSELNVNALLLGDSALYLCASSYRGQETQYFGPGTRLLVL.

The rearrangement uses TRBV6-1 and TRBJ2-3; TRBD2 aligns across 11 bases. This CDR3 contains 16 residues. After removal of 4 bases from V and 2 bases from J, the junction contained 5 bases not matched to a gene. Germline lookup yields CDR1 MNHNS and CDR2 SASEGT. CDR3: CASSGLAGSTTDTQYF. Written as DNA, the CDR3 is TGTGCCAGCAGTGGACTAGCGGGGAGTACCACAGATACGCAGTATTTT.

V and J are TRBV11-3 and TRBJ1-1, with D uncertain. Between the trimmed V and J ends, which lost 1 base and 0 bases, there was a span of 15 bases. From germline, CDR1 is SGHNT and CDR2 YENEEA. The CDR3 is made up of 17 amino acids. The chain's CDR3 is CASSLGGPRKMNTEAFF. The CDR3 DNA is TGTGCCAGCAGCTTAGGAGGGCCCCGCAAGATGAACACTGAAGCTTTCTTT.

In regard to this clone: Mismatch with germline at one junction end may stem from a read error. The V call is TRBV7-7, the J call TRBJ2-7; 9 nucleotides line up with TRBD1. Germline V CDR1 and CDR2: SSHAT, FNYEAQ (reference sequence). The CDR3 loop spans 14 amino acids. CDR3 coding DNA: TGTGCTAGCAGCTTACGGGGACAGGGTGACGAGCAGTACTTC. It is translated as CASSLRGQGDEQYF.